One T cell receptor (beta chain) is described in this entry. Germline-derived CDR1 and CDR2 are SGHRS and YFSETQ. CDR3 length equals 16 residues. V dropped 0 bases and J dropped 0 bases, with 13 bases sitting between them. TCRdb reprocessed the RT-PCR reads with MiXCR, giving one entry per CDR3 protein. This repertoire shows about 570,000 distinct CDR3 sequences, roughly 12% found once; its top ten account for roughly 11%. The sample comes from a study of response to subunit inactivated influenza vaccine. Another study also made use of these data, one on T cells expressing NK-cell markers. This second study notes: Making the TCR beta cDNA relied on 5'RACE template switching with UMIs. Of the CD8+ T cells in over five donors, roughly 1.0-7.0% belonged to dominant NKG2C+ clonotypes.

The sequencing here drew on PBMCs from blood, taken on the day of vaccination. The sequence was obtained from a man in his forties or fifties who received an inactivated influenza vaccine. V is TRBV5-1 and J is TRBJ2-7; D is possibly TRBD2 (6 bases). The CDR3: CASSLAGGAVSYEQYF. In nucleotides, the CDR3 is TGCGCCAGCAGCTTGGCCGGAGGGGCGGTCTCCTACGAGCAGTACTTC.